This TCR beta chain stems from a study of OX40 agonist ivuxolimab in advanced cancers. If patients had autoimmune disease history or systemic immunosuppression, they were excluded. The sample holds one count of this clone. TCRdb's copy holds only in-frame clones and misses some; the assay was immunoSEQ multiplex PCR. The sample carries roughly 35,000 clones, about four fifths recorded once. V trimming: 6 bases; J trimming: 4 bases; junction bases outside the gene matches: 5. Germline assignment: CDR1 KGHSH and CDR2 LQKENI. The CDR3 is made up of 14 amino acids. Sequencing was performed on CD4+ or CD8+ T cells sorted from blood, taken in a trial of the OX40 agonist ivuxolimab. The TCR comes from an adult with an advanced solid tumor such as melanoma, head and neck, liver or kidney cancer. The chain joins TRBV18 to TRBJ1-5, with 8 bases lining up with TRBD1. CDR3 residues: CASSPTGDNQPQHF. The CDR3 nucleotides are TGTGCCAGCTCCCCGACAGGGGATAATCAGCCCCAGCATTTT.